The clone carrying this TCR beta chain has a count of ten or more. Its antigen is undetermined. The whole isolated RNA underwent reverse transcription, so sequencing captured expressed TCRB transcripts. The method was immunoSEQ multiplex PCR; TCRdb's version includes in-frame clones alone and lacks a portion of them. This sample yields fewer than 150,000 clones, of which 6.9% are seen a single time; 1.4% belongs to the top ten. This specimen comes from a study of beta chain features in type 1 diabetes. Populations isolated by sorting all had purity greater than 95%. Findings of the study overall: Researchers could not determine here whether HLA type influences TCRB rearrangement. For cells with high TCR expression, cDNA sequencing could yield over-representation.

The clonotype was recovered from a woman in her 30s in good health. Specimen: central memory CD4+ T cells from blood.

DNA for the CDR3: TGTGCCAGCAGCTTGGCCTCGGGTGGCGAGCAGTACTTC. Translating gives CASSLASGGEQYF. This chain uses TRBV5-6 with TRBJ2-7; no definite D call. Germline CDR1 is SGHDT and CDR2 is YYEEEE. Trimming left V 0 bases short and J 6 bases short, with 10 bases between. This CDR3 contains 13 residues.